Listed below are T cell receptor beta chains from one sample, sequenced in a study of T cell repertoires in cytomegalovirus infection. TCRdb re-analysed the reads in MiXCR, keeping a single row per CDR3 protein. The top ten hold approximately 4.7% of the sample, which has under 350,000 distinct CDR3 sequences, 9.5% seen once. Sequencing was done on a sample of PBMCs. The source of these receptors is a human donor in good health (CMV status not recorded). Some clones in this sample may be carry-over from other donors' samples. Each CDR3 is given with its conserved first and last residue. Each record gives: clone size, D gene, V gene, J gene, CDR3 protein, CDR3 DNA. A D gene is named only where the DNA matches it firmly. The size entry is marked missing in some rows and otherwise reads once, few, many or a size class.

>NA|NA|TRBV7-9|TRBJ2-5
CASSPTNLVETQYF
TGTGCCAGCAGCCCCACCAACTTGGTAGAAACCCAGTACTTC
>NA|TRBD2|TRBV7-8|TRBJ2-2
CASSLSGLAGGFTGELFF
TGTGCCAGCAGCTTATCGGGACTAGCGGGAGGATTCACCGGGGAGCTGTTTTTT
>few|NA|TRBV19|TRBJ2-2
CASSRGTVSTNTGELFF
TGTGCCAGTAGTCGCGGGACAGTATCTACGAACACCGGGGAGCTGTTTTTT
>many|TRBD1|TRBV7-2|TRBJ1-4
CASSLGQAANEKLFF
TGTGCCAGCAGCTTGGGACAGGCGGCTAATGAAAAACTGTTTTTT
>many|NA|TRBV7-2|TRBJ2-1
CASSPKRRGNEQFF
TGTGCCAGCAGCCCCAAAAGGAGGGGCAATGAGCAGTTCTTC
>NA|NA|TRBV4-2|TRBJ1-2
CASSQERRYGCTF
TGTGCCAGCAGCCAAGAGAGGCGCTATGGCTGCACCTTC
>NA|TRBD2|TRBV12-3/TRBV12-4|TRBJ2-1
CASRGGGGNEQFF
TGTGCCAGCAGGGGGGGGGGTGGTAATGAGCAGTTCTTC
>NA|NA|TRBV12-3/TRBV12-4|TRBJ2-2
CASSRSRIAAGELFF
TGTGCCAGCAGTCGCTCTAGAATTGCAGCCGGGGAGCTGTTTTTT
>NA|NA|TRBV28|TRBJ2-4
CASRNGGKKIQYF
TGTGCCAGCAGGAATGGGGGCAAAAAAATTCAGTACTTC
>many|NA|TRBV7-2|TRBJ1-1
CASSRMMNTEAFF
TGTGCCAGCAGCAGGATGATGAACACTGAAGCTTTCTTT
>NA|TRBD2|TRBV28|TRBJ2-7
CASSPQLAGAYEQYF
TGTGCCAGCAGCCCCCAACTAGCGGGGGCCTACGAGCAGTACTTC
>few|TRBD1|TRBV12-3/TRBV12-4|TRBJ1-1
CASSTNRGKNTEAFF
TGTGCCAGCAGTACAAACAGGGGAAAGAACACTGAAGCTTTCTTT
>many|NA|TRBV11-2|TRBJ2-1
CASSFAGAYNEQFF
TGTGCCAGCAGCTTCGCAGGGGCTTACAATGAGCAGTTCTTC
>many|TRBD2|TRBV11-3|TRBJ2-1
CASSLGRGGNEQFF
TGTGCCAGCAGCTTAGGGCGGGGGGGGAATGAGCAGTTCTTC
>NA|TRBD2|TRBV29-1|TRBJ2-1
CSAGTSGYEQFF
TGCAGCGCCGGGACTAGCGGCTATGAGCAGTTCTTC
>few|NA|TRBV4-3|TRBJ1-4
CASSQVTGRGNEKLFF
TGCGCCAGCAGCCAAGTGACAGGAAGGGGGAATGAAAAACTGTTTTTT